Below, one TCR beta chain is given with its context. The antigen is unknown. The sample comes from a study of T cell responses to AZD1222 COVID-19 vaccine. General study results and limits: Clonal diversity was possibly underestimated, and the donors were mostly white British, with more females.

V dropped 0 bases and J dropped 0 bases, with 7 bases sitting between them. There are 15 residues in the CDR3. The germline gives CDR1 WNHNN, CDR2 SYGVQD (reference sequence). Clones were read by immunoSEQ multiplex PCR, and TCRdb kept only the in-frame ones, dropping some. The table lists over 95,000 clones, 85% to 90% of them singletons, with approximately 2.8% in the top ten. The clonotype was recovered from an adult in good health. Sequenced material: peripheral blood, taken on day 0 of AZD1222 vaccination. The chain has TRBV10-1 and TRBJ2-3; D remains ambiguous. CDR3 amino acids: CASSESRPSTDTQYF. In DNA form, the CDR3 reads TGCGCCAGCAGTGAGTCTAGGCCCAGCACAGATACGCAGTATTTT.